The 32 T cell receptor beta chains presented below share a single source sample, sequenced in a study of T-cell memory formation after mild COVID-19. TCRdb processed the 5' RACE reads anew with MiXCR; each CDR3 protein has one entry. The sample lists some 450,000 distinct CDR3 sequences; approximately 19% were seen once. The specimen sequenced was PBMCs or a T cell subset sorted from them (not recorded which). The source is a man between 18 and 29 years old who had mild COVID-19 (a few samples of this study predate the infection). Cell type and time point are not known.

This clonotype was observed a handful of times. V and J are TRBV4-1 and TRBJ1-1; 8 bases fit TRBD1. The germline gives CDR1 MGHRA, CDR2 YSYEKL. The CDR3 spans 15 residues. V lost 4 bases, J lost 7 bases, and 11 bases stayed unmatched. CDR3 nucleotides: TGCGCCAGCAGCCGGGGGCAGGGGGCCCGGCTTGAAGCTTTCTTT. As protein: CASSRGQGARLEAFF.

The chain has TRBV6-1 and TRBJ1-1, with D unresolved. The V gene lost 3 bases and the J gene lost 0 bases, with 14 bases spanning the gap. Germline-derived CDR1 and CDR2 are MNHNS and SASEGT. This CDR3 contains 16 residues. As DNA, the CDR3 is TGTGCCAGCAGTGAGGCCTCAGTGGGGTTGAACACTGAAGCTTTCTTT. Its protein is CASSEASVGLNTEAFF.

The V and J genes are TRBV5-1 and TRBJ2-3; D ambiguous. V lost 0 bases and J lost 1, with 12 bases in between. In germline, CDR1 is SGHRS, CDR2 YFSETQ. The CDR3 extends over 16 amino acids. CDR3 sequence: CASSLAGIQGTDTQYF. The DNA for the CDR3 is TGCGCCAGCAGCTTGGCTGGAATCCAGGGCACAGATACGCAGTATTTT. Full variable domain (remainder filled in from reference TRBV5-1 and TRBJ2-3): KAGVTQTPRYLIKTRGQQVTLSCSPISGHRSVSWYQQTPGQGLQFLFEYFSETQRNKGNFPGRFSGRQFSNSRSEMNVSTLELGDSALYLCASSLAGIQGTDTQYFGPGTRLTVL.

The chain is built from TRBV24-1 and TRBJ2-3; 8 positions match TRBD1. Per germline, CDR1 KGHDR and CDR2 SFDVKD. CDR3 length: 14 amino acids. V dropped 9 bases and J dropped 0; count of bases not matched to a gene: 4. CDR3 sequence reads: CATQGQASTDTQYF. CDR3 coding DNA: TGTGCCACCCAGGGACAGGCCAGCACAGATACGCAGTATTTT.

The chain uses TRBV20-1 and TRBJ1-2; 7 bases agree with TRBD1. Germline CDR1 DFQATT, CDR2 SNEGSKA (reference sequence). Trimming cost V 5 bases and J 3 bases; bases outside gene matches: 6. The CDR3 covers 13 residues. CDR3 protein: CSASTGQHYGYTF. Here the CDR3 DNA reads TGCAGTGCTTCCACGGGACAGCACTATGGCTACACCTTC.

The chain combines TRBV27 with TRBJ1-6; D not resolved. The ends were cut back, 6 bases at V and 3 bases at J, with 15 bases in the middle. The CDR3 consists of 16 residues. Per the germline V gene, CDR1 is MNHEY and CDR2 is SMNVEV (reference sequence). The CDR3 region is CASRGRADFYNSPLHF. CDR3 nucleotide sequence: TGTGCCAGCAGGGGCCGGGCCGATTTCTATAATTCACCCCTCCACTTT.

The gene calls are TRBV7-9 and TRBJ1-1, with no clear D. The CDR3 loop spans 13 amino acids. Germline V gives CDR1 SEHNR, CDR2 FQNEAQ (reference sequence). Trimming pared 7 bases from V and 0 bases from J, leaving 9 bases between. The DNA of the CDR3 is TGTGCCAGCACGCGTTCTCTGAACACTGAAGCTTTCTTT. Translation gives CASTRSLNTEAFF.

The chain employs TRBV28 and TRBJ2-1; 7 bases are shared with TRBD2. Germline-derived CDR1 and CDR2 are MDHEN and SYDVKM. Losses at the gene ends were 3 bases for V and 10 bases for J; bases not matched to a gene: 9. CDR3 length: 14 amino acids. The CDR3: CASSFRGRVREQFF. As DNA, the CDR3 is TGTGCCAGCAGTTTCCGGGGGAGGGTCCGAGAGCAGTTCTTC.

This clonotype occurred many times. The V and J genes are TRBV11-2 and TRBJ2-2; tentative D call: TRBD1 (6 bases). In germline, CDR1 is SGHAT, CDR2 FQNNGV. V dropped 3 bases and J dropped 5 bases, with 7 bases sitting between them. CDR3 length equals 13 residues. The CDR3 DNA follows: TGTGCCAGCAGCTTCGGACAGACCGGGGAGCTGTTTTTT. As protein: CASSFGQTGELFF.

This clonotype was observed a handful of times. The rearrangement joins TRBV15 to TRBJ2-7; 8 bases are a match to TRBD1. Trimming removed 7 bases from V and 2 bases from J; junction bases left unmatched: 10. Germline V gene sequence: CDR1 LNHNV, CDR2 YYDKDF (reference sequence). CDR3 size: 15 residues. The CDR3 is CATTPDRGRTYEQYV. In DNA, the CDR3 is TGTGCCACCACCCCAGACAGGGGCCGTACCTACGAGCAGTACGTC.

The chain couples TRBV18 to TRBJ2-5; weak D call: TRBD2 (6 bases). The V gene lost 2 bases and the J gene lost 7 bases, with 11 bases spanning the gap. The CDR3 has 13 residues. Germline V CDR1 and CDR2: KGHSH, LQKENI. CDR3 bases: TGTGCCAGCTCACCAGAGACTAGAAGGACCCAGTACTTC. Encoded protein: CASSPETRRTQYF.

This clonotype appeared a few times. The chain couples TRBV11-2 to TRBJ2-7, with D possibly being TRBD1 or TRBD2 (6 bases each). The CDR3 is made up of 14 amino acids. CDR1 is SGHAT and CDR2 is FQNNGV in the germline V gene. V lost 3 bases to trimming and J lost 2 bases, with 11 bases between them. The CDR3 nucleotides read TGTGCCAGCAGCTTGCGGAGGGGGACCTACGAGCAGTACGTC. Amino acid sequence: CASSLRRGTYEQYV.

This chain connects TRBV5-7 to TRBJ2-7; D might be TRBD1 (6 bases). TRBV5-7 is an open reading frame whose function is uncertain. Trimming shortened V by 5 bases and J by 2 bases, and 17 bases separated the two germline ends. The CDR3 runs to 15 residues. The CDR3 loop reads CASSSGQRLPYEQYV. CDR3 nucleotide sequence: TGTGCCAGCAGTTCTGGACAGAGGCTCCCCTACGAGCAGTACGTC.

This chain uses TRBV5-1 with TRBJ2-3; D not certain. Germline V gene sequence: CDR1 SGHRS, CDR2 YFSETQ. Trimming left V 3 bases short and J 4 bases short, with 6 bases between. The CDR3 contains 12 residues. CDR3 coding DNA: TGCGCCAGCAGCTCTGAGGCAGATACGCAGTATTTT. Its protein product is CASSSEADTQYF.

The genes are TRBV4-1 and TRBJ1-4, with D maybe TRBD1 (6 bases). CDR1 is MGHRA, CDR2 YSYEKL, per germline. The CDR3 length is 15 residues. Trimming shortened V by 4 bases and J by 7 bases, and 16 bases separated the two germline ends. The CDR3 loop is CASSPQQGIREKLFF. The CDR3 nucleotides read TGCGCCAGCAGCCCTCAACAGGGAATTCGTGAAAAACTGTTTTTT.

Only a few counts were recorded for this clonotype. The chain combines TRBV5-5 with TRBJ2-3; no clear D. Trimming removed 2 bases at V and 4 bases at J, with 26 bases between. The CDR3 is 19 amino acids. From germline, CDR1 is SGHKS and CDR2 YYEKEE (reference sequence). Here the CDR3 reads CASSLRASPGTHQPDTQYF. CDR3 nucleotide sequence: TGTGCCAGCAGCTTAAGAGCCTCGCCCGGAACACACCAACCAGATACGCAGTATTTT.

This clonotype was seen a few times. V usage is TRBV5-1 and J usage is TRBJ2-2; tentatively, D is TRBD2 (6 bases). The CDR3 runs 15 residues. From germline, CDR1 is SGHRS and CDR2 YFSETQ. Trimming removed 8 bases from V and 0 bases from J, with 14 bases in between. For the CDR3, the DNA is TGCGCCAGTCAACCTGGGGGGACGAACACCGGGGAGCTGTTTTTT. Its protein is CASQPGGTNTGELFF.

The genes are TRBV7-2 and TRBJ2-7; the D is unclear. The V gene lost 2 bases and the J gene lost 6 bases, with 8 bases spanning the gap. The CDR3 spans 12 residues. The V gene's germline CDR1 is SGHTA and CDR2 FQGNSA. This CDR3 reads CASSLNSGEQYF. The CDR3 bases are TGTGCCAGCAGCTTAAATTCGGGCGAGCAGTACTTC.

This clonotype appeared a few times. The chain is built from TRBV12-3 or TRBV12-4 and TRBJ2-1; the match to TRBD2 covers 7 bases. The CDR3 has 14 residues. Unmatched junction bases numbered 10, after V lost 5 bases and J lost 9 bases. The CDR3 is CASSQVGGVLEQFF. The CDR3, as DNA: TGTGCCAGCAGTCAAGTGGGGGGGGTTCTTGAGCAGTTCTTC.

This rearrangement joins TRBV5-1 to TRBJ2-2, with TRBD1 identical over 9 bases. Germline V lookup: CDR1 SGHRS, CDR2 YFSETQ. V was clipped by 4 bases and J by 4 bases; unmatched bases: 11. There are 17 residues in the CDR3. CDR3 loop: CASSPRTGESITGELFF. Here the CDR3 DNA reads TGCGCCAGCAGCCCAAGGACAGGGGAGTCGATCACCGGGGAGCTGTTTTTT.

As DNA, the CDR3 is TGTGCCAGCAGGGACAAGGACTCCTACGAGCAGTACTTC. This sequence encodes CASRDKDSYEQYF. This chain uses TRBV12-3 or TRBV12-4 with TRBJ2-7; D is possibly TRBD1 (5 bases). This CDR3 spans 13 amino acids. With 6 bases removed from V and 0 bases from J, the gap between germline ends came to 9 bases.

The CDR3 loop is CSARVLGGGYGYTF. The CDR3 DNA reads TGCAGTGCTAGAGTCCTCGGGGGTGGTTATGGCTACACCTTC. This chain joins TRBV20-1 and TRBJ1-2; D might be TRBD1 (5 bases). The germline V gene has CDR1 DFQATT and CDR2 SNEGSKA (reference sequence). The CDR3 is 14 amino acids. Trimming removed 1 base from V and 5 bases from J, with 14 bases in between.

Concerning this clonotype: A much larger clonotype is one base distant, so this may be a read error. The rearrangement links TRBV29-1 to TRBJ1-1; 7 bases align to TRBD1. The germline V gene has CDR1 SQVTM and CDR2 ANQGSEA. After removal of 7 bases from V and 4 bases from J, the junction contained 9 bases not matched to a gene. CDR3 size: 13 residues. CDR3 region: CSGYRGGITEAFF. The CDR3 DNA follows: TGCAGCGGTTACAGGGGAGGGATCACTGAAGCTTTCTTT.

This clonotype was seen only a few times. The CDR3 sequence is CASSSRGLAHPYEQYF. CDR3 bases: TGTGCCAGCAGTTCCCGAGGGTTAGCCCATCCCTACGAGCAGTACTTC. The V and J genes are TRBV12-3 or TRBV12-4 and TRBJ2-7; D may be TRBD2 (5 bases). This CDR3 is built from 16 residues. V lost 4 bases and J lost 2, with 18 bases in between.

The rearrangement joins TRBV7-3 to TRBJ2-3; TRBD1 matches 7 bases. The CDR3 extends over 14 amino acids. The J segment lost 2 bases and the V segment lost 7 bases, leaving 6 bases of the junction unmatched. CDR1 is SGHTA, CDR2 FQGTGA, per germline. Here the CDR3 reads CASKRDSPTDTQYF. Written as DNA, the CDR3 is TGTGCCAGCAAGAGGGACAGCCCCACAGATACGCAGTATTTT.

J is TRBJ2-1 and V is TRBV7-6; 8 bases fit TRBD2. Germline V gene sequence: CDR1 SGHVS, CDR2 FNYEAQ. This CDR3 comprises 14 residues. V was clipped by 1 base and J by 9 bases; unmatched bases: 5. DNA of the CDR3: TGTGCCAGCAGCTTAGAAGGCGGGGGGCCTGAGCAGTTCTTC. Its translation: CASSLEGGGPEQFF.

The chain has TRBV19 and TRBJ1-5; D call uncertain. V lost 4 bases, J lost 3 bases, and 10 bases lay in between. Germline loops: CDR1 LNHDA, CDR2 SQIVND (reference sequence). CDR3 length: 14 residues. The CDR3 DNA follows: TGTGCCAGTAGTAGGCGGGATACCAATCAGCCCCAGCATTTT. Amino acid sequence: CASSRRDTNQPQHF.

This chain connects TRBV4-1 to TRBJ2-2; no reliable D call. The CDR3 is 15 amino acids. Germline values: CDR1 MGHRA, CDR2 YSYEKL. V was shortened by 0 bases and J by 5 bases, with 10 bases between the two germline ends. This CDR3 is CASSQETPDTGELFF. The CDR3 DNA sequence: TGCGCCAGCAGCCAAGAGACCCCAGATACCGGGGAGCTGTTTTTT.

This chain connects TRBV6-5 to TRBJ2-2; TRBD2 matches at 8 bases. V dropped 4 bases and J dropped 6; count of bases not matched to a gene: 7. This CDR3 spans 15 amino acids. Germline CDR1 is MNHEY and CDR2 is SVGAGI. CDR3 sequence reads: CASSWLRGVAGELFF. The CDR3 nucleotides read TGTGCCAGCAGTTGGTTGCGGGGGGTGGCCGGGGAGCTGTTTTTT.

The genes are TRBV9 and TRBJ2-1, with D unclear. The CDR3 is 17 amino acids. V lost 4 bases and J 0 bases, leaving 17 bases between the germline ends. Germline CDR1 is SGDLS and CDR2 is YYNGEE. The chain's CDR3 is CASSIRLLPSSYNEQFF. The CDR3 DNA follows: TGTGCCAGCAGCATCAGACTCCTACCCAGCTCCTACAATGAGCAGTTCTTC.

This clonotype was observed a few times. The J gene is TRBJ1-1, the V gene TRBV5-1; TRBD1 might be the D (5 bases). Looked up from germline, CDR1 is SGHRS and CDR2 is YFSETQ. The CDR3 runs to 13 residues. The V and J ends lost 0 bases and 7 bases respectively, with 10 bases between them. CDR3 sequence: CASSLGGRSEAFF. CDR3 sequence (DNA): TGCGCCAGCAGCTTGGGGGGCCGGAGTGAAGCTTTCTTT.

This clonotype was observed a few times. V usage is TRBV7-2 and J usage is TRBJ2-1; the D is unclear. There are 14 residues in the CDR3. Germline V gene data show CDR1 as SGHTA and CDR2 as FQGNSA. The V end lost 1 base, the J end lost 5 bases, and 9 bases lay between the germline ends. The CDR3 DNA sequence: TGTGCCAGCAGCTTAGGACTTACCAACAATGAGCAGTTCTTC. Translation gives CASSLGLTNNEQFF.